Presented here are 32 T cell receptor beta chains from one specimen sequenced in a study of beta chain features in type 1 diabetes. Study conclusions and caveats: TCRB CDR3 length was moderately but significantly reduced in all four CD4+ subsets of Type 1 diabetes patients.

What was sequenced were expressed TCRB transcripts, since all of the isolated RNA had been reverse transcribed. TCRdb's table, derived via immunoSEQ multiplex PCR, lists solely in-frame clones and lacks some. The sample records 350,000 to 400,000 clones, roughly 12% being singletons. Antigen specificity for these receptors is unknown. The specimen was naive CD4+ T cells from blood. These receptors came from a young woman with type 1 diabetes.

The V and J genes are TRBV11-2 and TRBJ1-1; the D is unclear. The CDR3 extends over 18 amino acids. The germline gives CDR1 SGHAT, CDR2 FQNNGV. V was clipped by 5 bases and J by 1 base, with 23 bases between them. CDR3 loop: CASSPPNGRRRWNTEAFF. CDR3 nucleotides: TGTGCCAGCAGCCCTCCCAATGGGCGCCGAAGATGGAACACTGAAGCTTTCTTT.

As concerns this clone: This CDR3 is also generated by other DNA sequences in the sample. CDR3 sequence: CAWRQDSNQPQHF. For the CDR3, the DNA is TGTGCCTGGAGACAGGATAGCAATCAGCCCCAGCATTTT. This chain joins TRBV30 and TRBJ1-5, with D possibly being TRBD1 (5 bases). CDR3 length: 13 residues. Trimming pared 3 bases from V and 0 bases from J, leaving 6 bases between. Germline values: CDR1 GTSNPN, CDR2 SVGIG (reference sequence).

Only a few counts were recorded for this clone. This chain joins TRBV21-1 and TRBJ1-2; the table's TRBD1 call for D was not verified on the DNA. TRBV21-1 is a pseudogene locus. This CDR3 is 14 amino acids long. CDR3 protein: CASSKARVYYGYTF. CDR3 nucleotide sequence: TGTGCCAGCAGCAAAGCCAGGGTCTACTATGGCTACACCTTC.

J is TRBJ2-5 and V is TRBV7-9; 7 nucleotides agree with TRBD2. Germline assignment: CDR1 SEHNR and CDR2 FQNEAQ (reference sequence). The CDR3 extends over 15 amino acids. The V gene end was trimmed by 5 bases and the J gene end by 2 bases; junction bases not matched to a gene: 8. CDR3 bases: TGTGCCAGCAGCCGCACGACAGCGGGGCAAGAGACCCAGTACTTC. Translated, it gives CASSRTTAGQETQYF.

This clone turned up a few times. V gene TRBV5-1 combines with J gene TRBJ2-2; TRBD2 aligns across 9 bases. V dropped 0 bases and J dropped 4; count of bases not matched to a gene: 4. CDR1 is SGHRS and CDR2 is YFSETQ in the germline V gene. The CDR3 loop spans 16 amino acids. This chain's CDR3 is CASSLAGGRATGELFF. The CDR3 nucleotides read TGCGCCAGCAGCTTGGCTGGCGGGAGGGCCACCGGGGAGCTGTTTTTT.

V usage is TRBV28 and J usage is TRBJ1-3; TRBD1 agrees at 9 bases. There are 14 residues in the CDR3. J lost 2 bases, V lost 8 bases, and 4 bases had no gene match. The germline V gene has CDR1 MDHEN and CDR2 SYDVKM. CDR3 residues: CASHRQGAGNTIYF. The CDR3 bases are TGTGCCAGCCATCGACAGGGGGCTGGAAACACCATATATTTT.

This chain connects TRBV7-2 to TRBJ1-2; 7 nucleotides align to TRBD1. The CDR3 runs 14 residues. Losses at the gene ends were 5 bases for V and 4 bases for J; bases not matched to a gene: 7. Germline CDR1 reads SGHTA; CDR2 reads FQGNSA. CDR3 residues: CASSPDRAGYGYTF. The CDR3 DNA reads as TGTGCCAGCAGCCCTGACAGGGCGGGCTATGGCTACACCTTC.

CDR3 sequence: CASSNRGRGPGANVLTF. The CDR3 nucleotides are TGTGCCAGTAGTAATAGAGGGAGGGGCCCTGGGGCCAACGTCCTGACTTTC. V and J are TRBV19 and TRBJ2-6; 7 bases match TRBD2. Trimming cost V 4 bases and J 2 bases; bases outside gene matches: 8. This CDR3 has 17 residues. Germline lookup yields CDR1 LNHDA and CDR2 SQIVND (reference sequence).

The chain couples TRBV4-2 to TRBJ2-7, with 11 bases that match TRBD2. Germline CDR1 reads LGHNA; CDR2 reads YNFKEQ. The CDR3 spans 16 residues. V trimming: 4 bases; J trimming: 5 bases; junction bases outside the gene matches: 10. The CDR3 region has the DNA TGTGCCAGCAGCCCACTAGCGGGAGCCCTGGTCGACGAGCAGTACTTC. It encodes CASSPLAGALVDEQYF.

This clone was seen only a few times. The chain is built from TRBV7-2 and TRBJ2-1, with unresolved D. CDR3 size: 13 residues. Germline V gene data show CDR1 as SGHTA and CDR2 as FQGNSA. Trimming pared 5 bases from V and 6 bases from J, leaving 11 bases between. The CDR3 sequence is CASSSSGPNEQFF. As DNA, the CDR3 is TGTGCCAGCAGCAGTAGTGGGCCCAATGAGCAGTTCTTC.

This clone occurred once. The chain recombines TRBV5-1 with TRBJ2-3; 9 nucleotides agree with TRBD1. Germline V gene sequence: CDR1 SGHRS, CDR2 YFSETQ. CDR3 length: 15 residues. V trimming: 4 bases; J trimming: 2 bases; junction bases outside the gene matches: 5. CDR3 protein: CASSDGTGITDTQYF. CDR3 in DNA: TGCGCCAGCAGCGACGGGACAGGGATCACAGATACGCAGTATTTT.

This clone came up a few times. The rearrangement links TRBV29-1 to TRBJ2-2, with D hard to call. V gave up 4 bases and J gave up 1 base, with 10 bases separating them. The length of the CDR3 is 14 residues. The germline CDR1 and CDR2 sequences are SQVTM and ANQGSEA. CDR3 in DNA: TGCAGCGTTGGTGGGCAGAGGAACACCGGGGAGCTGTTTTTT. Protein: CSVGGQRNTGELFF.

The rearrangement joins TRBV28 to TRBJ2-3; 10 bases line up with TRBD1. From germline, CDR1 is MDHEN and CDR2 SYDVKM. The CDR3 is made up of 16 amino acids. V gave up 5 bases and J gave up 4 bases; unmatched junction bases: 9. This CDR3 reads CASSLAGTGVSDTQYF. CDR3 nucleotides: TGTGCCAGCAGTCTAGCCGGGACAGGGGTATCAGATACGCAGTATTTT.

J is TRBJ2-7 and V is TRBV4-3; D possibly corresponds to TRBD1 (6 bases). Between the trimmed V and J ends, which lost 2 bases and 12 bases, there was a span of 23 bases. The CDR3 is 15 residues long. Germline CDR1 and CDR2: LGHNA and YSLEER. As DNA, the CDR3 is TGCGCCAGCAGCCAAAATACCGGGACAAGTCCGTTGTCGTACTTC. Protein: CASSQNTGTSPLSYF.

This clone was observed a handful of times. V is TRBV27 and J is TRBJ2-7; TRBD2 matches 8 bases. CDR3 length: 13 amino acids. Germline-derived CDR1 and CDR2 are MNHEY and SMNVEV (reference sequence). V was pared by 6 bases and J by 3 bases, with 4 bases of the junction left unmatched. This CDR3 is CASSPRGGYEQYF. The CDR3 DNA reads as TGTGCCAGCAGCCCTCGGGGGGGCTACGAGCAGTACTTC.

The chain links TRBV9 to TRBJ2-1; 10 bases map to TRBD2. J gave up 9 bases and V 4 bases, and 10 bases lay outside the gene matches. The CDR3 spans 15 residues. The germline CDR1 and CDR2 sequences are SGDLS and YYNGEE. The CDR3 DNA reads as TGTGCCAGCAGCCGGCGCATAGCGGGGGGAAGTGAGCAGTTCTTC. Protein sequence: CASSRRIAGGSEQFF.

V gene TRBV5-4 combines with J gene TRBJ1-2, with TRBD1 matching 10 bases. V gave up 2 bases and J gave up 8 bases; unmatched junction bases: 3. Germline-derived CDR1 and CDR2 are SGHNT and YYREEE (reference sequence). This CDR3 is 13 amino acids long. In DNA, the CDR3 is TGTGCCAGCAGCTTTGACAGGGGGCCGGGCTACACCTTC. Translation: CASSFDRGPGYTF.

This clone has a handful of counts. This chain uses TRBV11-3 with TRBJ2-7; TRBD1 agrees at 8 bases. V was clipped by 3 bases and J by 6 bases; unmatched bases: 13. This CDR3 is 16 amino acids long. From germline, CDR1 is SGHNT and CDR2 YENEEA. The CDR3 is CASSLQAGGYPSEQYF. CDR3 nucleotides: TGTGCCAGCAGCTTGCAGGCAGGGGGCTATCCGTCCGAGCAGTACTTC.

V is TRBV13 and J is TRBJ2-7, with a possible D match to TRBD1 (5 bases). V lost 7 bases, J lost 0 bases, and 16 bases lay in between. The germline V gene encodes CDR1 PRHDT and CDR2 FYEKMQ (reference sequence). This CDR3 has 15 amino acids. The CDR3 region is CASTKGVPGSYEQYF. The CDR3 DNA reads TGTGCCAGCACCAAAGGGGTCCCAGGCTCCTACGAGCAGTACTTC. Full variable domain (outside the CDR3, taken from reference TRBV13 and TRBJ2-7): AAGVIQSPRHLIKEKRETATLKCYPIPRHDTVYWYQQGPGQDPQFLISFYEKMQSDKGSIPDRFSAQQFSDYHSELNMSSLELGDSALYFCASTKGVPGSYEQYFGPGTRLTVT.

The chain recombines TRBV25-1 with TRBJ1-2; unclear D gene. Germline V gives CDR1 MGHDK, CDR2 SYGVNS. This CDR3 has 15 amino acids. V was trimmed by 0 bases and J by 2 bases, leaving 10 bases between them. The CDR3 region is CASSEYSRENYGYTF. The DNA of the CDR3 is TGTGCCAGCAGTGAATATTCCCGGGAGAACTATGGCTACACCTTC.

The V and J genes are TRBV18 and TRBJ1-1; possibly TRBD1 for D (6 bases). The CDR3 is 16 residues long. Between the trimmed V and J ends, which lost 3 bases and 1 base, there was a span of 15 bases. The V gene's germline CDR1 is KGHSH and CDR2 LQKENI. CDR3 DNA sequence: TGTGCCAGCTCACCGTTGGACAGCGCGACGAACACTGAAGCTTTCTTT. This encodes CASSPLDSATNTEAFF.

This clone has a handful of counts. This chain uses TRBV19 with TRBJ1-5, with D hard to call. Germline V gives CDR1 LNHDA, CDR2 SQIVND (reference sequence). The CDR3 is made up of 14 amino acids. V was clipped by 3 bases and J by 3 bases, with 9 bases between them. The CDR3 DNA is TGTGCCAGTAGTATTATGCTGGCCAATCAGCCCCAGCATTTT. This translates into CASSIMLANQPQHF.

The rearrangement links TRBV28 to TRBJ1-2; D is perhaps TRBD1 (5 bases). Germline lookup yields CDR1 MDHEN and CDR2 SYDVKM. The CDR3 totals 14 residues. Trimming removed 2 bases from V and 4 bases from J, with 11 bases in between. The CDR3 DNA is TGTGCCAGCAGTTTAGTCGGGGGACCCTATGGCTACACCTTC. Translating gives CASSLVGGPYGYTF.

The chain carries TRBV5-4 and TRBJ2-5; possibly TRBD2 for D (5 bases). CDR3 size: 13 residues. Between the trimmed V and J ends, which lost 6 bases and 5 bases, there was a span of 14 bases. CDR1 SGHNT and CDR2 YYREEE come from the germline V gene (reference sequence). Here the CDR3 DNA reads TGTGCCAGCACCGGGGTAGCACAGGAGACCCAGTACTTC. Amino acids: CASTGVAQETQYF.

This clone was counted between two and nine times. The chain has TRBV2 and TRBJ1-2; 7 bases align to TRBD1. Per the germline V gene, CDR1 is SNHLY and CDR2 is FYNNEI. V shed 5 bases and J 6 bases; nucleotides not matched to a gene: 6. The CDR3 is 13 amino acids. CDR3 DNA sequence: TGTGCCAGCAGTAAGGGACAGTACCATGGCTACACCTTC. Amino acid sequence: CASSKGQYHGYTF.

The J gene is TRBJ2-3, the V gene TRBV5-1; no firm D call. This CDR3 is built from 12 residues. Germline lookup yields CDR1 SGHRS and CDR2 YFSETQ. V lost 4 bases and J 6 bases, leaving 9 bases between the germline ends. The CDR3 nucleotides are TGCGCCAGCAGCAACTTTCGGGATACGCAGTATTTT. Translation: CASSNFRDTQYF.

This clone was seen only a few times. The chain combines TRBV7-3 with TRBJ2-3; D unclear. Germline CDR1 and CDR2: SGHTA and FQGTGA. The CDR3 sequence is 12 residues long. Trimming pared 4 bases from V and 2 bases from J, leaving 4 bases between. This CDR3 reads CASSYYTDTQYF. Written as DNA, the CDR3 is TGTGCCAGCAGCTACTACACAGATACGCAGTATTTT.

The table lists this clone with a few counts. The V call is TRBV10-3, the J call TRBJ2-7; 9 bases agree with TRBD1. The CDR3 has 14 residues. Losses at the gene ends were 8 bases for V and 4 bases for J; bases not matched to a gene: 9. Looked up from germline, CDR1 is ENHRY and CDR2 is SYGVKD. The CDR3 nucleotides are TGTGCCATCCGAGACCAGGGACAGGGTTACGAGCAGTACTTC. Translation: CAIRDQGQGYEQYF.

The CDR3 DNA is TGTGCCAGCAGCCAAGACAGGGAGGGAGAGCAGTACTTC. It yields the protein CASSQDREGEQYF. The chain recombines TRBV14 with TRBJ2-7, with 7 bases matching TRBD2. CDR1 is SGHDN, CDR2 FVKESK, per germline. The CDR3 loop spans 13 amino acids. V lost 0 bases, J lost 7 bases, and 3 bases stayed unmatched.

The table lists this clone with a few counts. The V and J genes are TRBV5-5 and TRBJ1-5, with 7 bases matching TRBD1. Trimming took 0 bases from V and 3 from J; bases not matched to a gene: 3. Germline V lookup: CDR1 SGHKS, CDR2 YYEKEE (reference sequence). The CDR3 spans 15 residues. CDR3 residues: CASSLGDSLNQPQHF. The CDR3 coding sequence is TGTGCCAGCAGCTTGGGGGACAGTCTCAATCAGCCCCAGCATTTT.

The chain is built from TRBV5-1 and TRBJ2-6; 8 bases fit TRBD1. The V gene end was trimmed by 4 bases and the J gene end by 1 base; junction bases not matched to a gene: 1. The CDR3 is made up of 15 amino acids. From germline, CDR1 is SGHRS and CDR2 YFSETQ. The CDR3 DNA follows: TGCGCCAGCAGCGGGACAGGATCTGGGGCCAACGTCCTGACTTTC. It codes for CASSGTGSGANVLTF.

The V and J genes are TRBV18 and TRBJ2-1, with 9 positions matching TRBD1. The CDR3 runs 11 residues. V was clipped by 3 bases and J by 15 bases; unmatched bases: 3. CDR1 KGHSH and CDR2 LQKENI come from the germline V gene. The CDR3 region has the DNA TGTGCCAGCTCACCCGGGACAGGGCCGTTCTTC. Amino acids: CASSPGTGPFF. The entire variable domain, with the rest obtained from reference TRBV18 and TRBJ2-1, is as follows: NAGVMQNPRHLVRRRGQEARLRCSPMKGHSHVYWYRQLPEEGLKFMVYLQKENIIDESGMPKERFSAEFPKEGPSILRIQQVVRGDSAAYFCASSPGTGPFFGPGTRLTVL.